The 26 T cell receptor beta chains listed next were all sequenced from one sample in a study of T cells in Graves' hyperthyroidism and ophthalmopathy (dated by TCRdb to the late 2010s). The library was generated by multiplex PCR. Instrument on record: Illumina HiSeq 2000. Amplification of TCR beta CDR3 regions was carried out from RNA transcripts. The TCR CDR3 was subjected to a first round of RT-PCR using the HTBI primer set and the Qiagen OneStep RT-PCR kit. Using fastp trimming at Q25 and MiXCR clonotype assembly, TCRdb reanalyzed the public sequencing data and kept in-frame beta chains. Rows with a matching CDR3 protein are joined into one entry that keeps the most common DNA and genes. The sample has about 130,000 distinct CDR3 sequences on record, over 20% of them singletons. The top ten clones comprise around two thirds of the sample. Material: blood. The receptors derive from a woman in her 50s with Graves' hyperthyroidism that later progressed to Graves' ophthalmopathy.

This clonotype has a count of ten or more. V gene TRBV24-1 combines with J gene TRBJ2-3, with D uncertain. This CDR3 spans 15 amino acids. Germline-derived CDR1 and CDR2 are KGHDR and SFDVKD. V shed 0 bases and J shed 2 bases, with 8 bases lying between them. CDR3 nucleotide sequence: TGTGCCACCAGTGATTTGGGGCCATCCACAGATACGCAGTATTTT. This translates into CATSDLGPSTDTQYF.

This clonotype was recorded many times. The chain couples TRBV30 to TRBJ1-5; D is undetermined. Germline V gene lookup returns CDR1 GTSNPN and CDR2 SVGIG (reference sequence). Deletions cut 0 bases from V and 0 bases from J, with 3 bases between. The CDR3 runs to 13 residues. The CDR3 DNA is TGTGCCTGGAGTGTATCTAGCAATCAGCCCCAGCATTTT. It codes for CAWSVSSNQPQHF.

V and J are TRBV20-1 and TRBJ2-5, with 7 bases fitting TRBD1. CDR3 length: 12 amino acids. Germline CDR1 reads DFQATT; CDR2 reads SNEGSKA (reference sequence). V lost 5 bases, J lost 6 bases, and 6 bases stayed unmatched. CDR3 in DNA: TGCAGTGCTGGGAACAGGGGTCAGACCCAGTACTTC. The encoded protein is CSAGNRGQTQYF.

CDR3 bases: TGCGCCAGCAGTAGGGGGGACGACGGATTTAATTCACCCCTCCACTTT. Translation: CASSRGDDGFNSPLHF. This rearrangement joins TRBV5-1 to TRBJ1-6, with D perhaps TRBD1 (6 bases). Trimming left V 5 bases short and J 6 bases short, with 18 bases between. The length of the CDR3 is 16 residues. In germline, CDR1 is SGHRS, CDR2 YFSETQ.

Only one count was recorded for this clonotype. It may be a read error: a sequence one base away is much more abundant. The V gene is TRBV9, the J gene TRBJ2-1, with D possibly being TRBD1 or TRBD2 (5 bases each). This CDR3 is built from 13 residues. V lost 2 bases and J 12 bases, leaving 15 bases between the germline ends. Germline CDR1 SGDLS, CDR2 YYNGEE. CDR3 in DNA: TGTGCCAGCAGCGTTAAGGGGAGTCGGGGGCAGTTCTTC. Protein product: CASSVKGSRGQFF.

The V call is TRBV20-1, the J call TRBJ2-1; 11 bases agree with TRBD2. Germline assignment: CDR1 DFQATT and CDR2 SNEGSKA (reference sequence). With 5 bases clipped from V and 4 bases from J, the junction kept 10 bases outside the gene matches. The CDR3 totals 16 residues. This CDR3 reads CSASPGTSGLYNEQFF. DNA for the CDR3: TGCAGTGCTTCCCCCGGGACTAGCGGATTGTACAATGAGCAGTTCTTC.

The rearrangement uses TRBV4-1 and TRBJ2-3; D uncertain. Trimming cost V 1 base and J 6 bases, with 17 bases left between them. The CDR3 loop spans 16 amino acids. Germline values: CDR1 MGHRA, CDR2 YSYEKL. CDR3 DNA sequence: TGCGCCAGCAGCCAAGGCCCGACCGGCGCAGTGGATACGCAGTATTTT. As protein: CASSQGPTGAVDTQYF.

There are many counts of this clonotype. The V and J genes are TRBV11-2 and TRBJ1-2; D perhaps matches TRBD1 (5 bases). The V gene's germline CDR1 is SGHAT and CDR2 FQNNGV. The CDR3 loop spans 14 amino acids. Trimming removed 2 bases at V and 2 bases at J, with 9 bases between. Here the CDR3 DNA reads TGTGCCAGCAGCTTACCGACAGTGAACTATGGCTACACCTTC. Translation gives CASSLPTVNYGYTF.

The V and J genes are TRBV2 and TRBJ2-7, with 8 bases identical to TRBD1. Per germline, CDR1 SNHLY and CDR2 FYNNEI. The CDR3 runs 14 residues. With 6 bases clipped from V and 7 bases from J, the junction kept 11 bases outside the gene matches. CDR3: CASRPGQGVREQYF. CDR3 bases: TGTGCCAGCAGACCTGGACAGGGCGTTCGGGAGCAGTACTTC.

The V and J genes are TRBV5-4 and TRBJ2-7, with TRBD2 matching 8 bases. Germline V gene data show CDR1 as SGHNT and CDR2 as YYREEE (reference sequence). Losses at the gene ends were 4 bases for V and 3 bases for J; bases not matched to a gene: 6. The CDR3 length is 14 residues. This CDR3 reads CASSGAGGDYEQYF. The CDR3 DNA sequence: TGTGCCAGCAGCGGGGCGGGGGGAGACTACGAGCAGTACTTC.

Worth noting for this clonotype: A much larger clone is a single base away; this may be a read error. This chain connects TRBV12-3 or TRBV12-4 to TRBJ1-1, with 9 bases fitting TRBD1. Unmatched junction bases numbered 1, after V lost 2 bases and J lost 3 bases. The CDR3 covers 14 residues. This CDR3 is CASSLTGGHTEAFF. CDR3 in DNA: TGTGCCAGCAGTTTAACAGGGGGCCACACTGAAGCTTTCTTT.

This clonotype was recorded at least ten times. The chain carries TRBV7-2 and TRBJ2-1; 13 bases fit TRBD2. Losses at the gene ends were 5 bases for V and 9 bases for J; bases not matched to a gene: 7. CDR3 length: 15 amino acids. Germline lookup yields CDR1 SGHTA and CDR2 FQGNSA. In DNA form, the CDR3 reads TGTGCCAGCAGCCACCGACTAGCGGGAGGTGGTGAGCAGTTCTTC. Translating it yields CASSHRLAGGGEQFF.

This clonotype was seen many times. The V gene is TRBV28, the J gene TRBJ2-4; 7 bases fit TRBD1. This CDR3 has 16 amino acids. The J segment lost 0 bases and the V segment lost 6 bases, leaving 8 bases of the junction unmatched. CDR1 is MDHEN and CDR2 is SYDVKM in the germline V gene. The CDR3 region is CASSRQDRLAKNIQYF. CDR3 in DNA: TGTGCCAGCAGCCGACAGGACAGGCTAGCCAAAAACATTCAGTACTTC.

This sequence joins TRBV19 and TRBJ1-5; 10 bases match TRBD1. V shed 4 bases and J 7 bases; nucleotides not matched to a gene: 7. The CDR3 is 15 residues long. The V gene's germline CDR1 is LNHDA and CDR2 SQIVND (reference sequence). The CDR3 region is CASSTSRTGGQPQHF. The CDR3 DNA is TGTGCCAGTAGTACCAGCAGGACAGGGGGACAGCCCCAGCATTTT. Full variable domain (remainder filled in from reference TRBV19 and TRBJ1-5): DGGITQSPKYLFRKEGQNVTLSCEQNLNHDAMYWYRQDPGQGLRLIYYSQIVNDFQKGDIAEGYSVSREKKESFPLTVTSAQKNPTAFYLCASSTSRTGGQPQHFGDGTRLSIL.

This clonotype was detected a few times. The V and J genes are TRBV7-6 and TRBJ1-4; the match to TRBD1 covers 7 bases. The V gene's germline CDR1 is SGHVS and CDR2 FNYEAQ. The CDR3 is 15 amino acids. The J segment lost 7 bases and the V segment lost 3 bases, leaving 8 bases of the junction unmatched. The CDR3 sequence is CASSLNRGRGEKLFF. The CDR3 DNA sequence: TGTGCCAGCAGCTTGAACAGGGGACGGGGTGAAAAACTGTTTTTT.

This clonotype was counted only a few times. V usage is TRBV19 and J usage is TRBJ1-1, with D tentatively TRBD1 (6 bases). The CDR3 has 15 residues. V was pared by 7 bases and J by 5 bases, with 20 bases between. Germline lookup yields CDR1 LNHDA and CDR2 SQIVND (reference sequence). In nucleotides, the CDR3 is TGTGCCAGTACCCCCGGGGCGCAGGGGAGGACTGAAGCTTTCTTT. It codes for CASTPGAQGRTEAFF. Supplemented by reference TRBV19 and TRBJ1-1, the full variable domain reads DGGITQSPKYLFRKEGQNVTLSCEQNLNHDAMYWYRQDPGQGLRLIYYSQIVNDFQKGDIAEGYSVSREKKESFPLTVTSAQKNPTAFYLCASTPGAQGRTEAFFGQGTRLTVV.

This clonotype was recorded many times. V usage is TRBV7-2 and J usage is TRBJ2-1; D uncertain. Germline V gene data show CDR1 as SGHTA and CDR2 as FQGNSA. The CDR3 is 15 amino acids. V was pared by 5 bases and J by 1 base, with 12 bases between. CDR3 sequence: CASSRIAASYNEQFF. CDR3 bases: TGTGCCAGCAGCCGCATAGCCGCATCCTACAATGAGCAGTTCTTC.

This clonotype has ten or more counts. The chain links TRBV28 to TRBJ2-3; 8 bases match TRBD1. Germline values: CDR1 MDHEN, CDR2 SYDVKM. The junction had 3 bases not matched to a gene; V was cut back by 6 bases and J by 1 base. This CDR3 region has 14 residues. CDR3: CASRRTGRTDTQYF. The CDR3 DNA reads TGTGCCAGCAGACGGACAGGGCGCACAGATACGCAGTATTTT.

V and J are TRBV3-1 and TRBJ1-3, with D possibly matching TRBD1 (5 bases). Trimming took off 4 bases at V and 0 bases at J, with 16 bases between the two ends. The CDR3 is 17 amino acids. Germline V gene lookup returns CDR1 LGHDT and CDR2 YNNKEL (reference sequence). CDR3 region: CASSPLPGTHSGNTIYF. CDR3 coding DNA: TGTGCCAGCAGCCCCCTACCCGGGACCCACTCTGGAAACACCATATATTTT.

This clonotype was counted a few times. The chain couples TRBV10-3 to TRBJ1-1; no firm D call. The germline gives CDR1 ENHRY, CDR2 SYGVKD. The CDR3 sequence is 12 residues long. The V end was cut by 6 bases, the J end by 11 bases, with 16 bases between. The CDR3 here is CAIRSSEGAAFF. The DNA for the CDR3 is TGTGCCATCAGATCCTCGGAGGGTGCTGCTTTCTTT.

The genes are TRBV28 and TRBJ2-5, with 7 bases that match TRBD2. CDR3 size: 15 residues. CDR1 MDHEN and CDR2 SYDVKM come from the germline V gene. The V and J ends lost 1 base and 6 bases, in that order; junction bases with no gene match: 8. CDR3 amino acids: CASSLLRGGPQTQYF. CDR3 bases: TGTGCCAGCAGTTTATTGAGGGGAGGGCCGCAGACCCAGTACTTC.

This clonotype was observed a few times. This CDR3 is CASSLETSGSEQYF. The CDR3 nucleotides are TGTGCCAGCAGCTTGGAGACTAGCGGGAGTGAGCAGTACTTC. V is TRBV11-2 and J is TRBJ2-7; 12 bases are a match to TRBD2. The CDR3 contains 14 residues. The V segment lost 3 bases and the J segment 7 bases; nucleotides outside the gene matches: 4. CDR1 SGHAT and CDR2 FQNNGV come from the germline V gene.

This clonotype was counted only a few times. CDR3 nucleotide sequence: TGTGCCAGCGCTTCTAGTAACACAGATACGCAGTATTTT. Translated: CASASSNTDTQYF. This chain uses TRBV3-1 with TRBJ2-3, with D hard to call. Trimming took off 8 bases at V and 2 bases at J, with 11 bases between the two ends. The CDR3 runs 13 residues. CDR1 and CDR2 (germline): LGHDT, YNNKEL (reference sequence).

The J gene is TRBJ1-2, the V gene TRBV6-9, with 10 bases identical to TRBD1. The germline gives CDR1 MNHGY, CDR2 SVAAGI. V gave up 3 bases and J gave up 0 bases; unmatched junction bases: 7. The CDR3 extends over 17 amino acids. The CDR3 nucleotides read TGTGCCAGCAGTTACTTTCGGACAGGGGGATCTAACTATGGCTACACCTTC. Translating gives CASSYFRTGGSNYGYTF.

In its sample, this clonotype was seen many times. The CDR3 DNA is TGCGCCAGCAGCTTTGGAGGGACGAACACTGAAGCTTTCTTT. Protein product: CASSFGGTNTEAFF. The chain couples TRBV5-1 to TRBJ1-1; D is possibly TRBD1 (5 bases). Trimming cost V 2 bases and J 1 base, with 9 bases left between them. Germline-derived CDR1 and CDR2 are SGHRS and YFSETQ. This CDR3 contains 14 residues.

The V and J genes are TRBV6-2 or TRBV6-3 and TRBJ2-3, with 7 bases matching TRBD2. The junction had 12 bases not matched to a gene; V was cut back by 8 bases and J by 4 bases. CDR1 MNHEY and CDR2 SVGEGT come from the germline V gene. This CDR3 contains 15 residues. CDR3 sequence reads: CASSRDSRGADTQYF. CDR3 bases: TGTGCCAGCTCCCGGGACTCCCGGGGGGCAGATACGCAGTATTTT.